This record covers a single T cell receptor beta chain. Its specific antigen is unknown. Base qualities are missing; no much larger clone stands one base away. TCRbeta CDR3 regions were amplified from genomic DNA using the immunoSEQ Assay, a bias-controlled multiplex PCR. The study's processing was this. Nucleated cell counts per sample were estimated from amplification of reference gene primers within the assay. Sequence reads were collapsed and filtered to measure the absolute abundance of every unique TCRbeta CDR3 rearrangement. For each sample, productive Simpson clonality was calculated as the square root of Simpson's diversity index across productive rearrangements. Here the immuneACCESS table is served through TCRdb, limited to in-frame sequences with V and J called. Missing clones are a known gap in these copies; in checked studies unresolved V genes cover under half, and the rest lacks a known reason. For V, J and clone size, that table is used; D and trimming come from the DNA. The sample table contains about 50,000 clones; only one count was recorded for 80% to 90% of them. The top ten constitute roughly 6% of the sample.

This record comes from a study of blood T cell repertoires in COVID-19 (dated by TCRdb to about 2020). The study in broad terms: Samples from collaborators originated in the United States, Italy and Spain and spanned both the acute and convalescent phases of COVID-19. Nearly every sample came with metadata listing a de-identified subject ID, COVID-19 status, age in years and sex. The repertoires were made available in a free public database intended to serve as a resource for research on the immune response to SARS-CoV-2. The prospective study material was composed of cDNA or gDNA derived from T cells, B-cell-depleted T cells, or PBMCs. HLA class I and class II types, where available, came from metadata supplied by the sample provider rather than from assay-based typing. Samples were obtained from the ongoing ImmuneRACE study (first 160 participants) and from some 1,200 subjects provided by 6 global collaborators. The dataset comprised deeply sampled blood TCRbeta repertoires from subjects exposed to, actively infected with, or recovered from COVID-19. Summary of the overall study and its limitations: Clinical and demographic metadata were provided uncurated, with the amount varying by source and participant.

Each collaborating institution followed its own protocols to collect whole blood in K2EDTA tubes. For TCRbeta analysis, collaborators shipped samples as frozen whole blood, isolated PBMCs, or DNA extracted from either of those sample types. V ends up 6 bases short and J 3 bases short, with an unmatched junction base count of 4. The CDR3 spans 14 residues, from the cysteine through the phenylalanine. Only the CDR3 part of the read is kept: 42 bases, read in frame from the first base. CDR1 and CDR2, per the germline V gene (reference sequence), are WNHNN and SYGVQD. This TCR was sampled from a woman over 75 with acute or convalescent COVID-19. The chain couples TRBV10-1 to TRBJ1-1, with 10 bases aligning to TRBD1. The sequencing sample was made of peripheral blood. The CDR3 is CASSPGTGDTEAFF. Here is the DNA: TGCGCCAGCAGCCCCGGGACAGGGGACACTGAAGCTTTCTTT.